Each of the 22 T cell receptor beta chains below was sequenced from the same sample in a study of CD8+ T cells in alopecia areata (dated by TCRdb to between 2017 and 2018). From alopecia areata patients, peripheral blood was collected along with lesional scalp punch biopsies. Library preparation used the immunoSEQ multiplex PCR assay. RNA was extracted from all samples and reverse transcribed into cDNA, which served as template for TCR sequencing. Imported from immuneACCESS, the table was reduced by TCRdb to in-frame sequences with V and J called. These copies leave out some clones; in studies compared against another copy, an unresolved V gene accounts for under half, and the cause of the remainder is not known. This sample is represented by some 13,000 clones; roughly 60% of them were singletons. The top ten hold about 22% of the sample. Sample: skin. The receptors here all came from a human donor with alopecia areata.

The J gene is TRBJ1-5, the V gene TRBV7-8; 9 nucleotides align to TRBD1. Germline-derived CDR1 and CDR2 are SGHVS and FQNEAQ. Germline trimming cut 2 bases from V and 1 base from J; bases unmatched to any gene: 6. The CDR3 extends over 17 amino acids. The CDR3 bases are TGTGCCAGCAGCTTACGGGACAGGGTCGGGAGCAATCAGCCCCAGCATTTT. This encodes CASSLRDRVGSNQPQHF. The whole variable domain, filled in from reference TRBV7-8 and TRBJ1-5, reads GAGVSQSPRYKVAKRGQDVALRCDPISGHVSLFWYQQALGQGPEFLTYFQNEAQLDKSGLPSDRFFAERPEGSVSTLKIQRTQQEDSAVYLCASSLRDRVGSNQPQHFGDGTRLSIL.

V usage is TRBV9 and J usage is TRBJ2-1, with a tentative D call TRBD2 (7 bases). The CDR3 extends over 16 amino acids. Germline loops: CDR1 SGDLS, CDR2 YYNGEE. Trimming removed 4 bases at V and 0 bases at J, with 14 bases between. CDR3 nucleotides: TGTGCCAGCAGCCAAGGGGGGGGCTTCTCCTACAATGAGCAGTTCTTC. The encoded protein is CASSQGGGFSYNEQFF.

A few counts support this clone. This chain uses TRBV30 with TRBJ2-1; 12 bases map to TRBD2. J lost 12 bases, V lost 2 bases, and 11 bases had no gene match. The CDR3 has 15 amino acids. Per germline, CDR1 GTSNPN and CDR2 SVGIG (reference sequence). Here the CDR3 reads CAWSSKGLAGGRQFF. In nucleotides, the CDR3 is TGTGCCTGGAGTTCGAAGGGGCTAGCGGGAGGGAGGCAGTTCTTC.

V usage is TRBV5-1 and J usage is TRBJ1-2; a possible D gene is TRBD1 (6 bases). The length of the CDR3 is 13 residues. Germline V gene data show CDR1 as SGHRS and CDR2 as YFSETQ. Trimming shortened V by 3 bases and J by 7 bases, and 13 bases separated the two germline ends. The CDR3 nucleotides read TGCGCCAGCAGCTCGGCCAGGGGCGGTGGCTACACCTTC. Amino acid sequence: CASSSARGGGYTF.

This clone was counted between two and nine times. The DNA for the CDR3 is TGCGCCAGCAGCAGGGGGGGACTAGCGTCCACAGATACGCAGTATTTT. Translating gives CASSRGGLASTDTQYF. The chain couples TRBV5-1 to TRBJ2-3, with TRBD2 matching 10 bases. Germline V gene data show CDR1 as SGHRS and CDR2 as YFSETQ. Germline trimming cut 4 bases from V and 2 bases from J; bases unmatched to any gene: 7. This CDR3 has 16 amino acids.

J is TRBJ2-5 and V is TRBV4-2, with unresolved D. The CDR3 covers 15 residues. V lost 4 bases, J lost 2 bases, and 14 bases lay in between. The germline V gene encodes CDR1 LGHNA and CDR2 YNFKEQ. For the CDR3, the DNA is TGTGCCAGCAGCCGGTGGAACTACGGGCAAGAGACCCAGTACTTC. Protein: CASSRWNYGQETQYF.

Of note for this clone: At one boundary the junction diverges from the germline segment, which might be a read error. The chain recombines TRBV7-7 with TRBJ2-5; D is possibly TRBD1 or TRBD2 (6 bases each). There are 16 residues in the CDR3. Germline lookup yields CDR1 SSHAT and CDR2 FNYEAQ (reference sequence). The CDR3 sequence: CASSLGGSGAFETQYF. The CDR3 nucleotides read TGTGCTAGCAGCTTAGGCGGCTCGGGGGCCTTTGAGACCCAGTACTTC.

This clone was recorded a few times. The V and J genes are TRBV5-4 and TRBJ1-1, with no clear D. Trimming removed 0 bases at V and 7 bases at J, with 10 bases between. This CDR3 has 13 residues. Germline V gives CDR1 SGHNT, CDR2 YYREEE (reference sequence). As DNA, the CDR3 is TGTGCCAGCAGCTTGGTTAATCTGAATGAAGCTTTCTTT. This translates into CASSLVNLNEAFF. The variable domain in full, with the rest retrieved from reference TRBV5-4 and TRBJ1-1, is ETGVTQSPTHLIKTRGQQVTLRCSSQSGHNTVSWYQQALGQGPQFIFQYYREEENGRGNFPPRFSGLQFPNYSSELNVNALELDDSALYLCASSLVNLNEAFFGQGTRLTVV.

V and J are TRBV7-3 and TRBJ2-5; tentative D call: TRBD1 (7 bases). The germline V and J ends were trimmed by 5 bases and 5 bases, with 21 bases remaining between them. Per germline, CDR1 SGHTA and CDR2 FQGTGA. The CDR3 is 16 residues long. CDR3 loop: CASSKTRTGAGETQYF. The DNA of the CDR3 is TGTGCCAGCAGCAAAACGAGGACAGGCGCGGGGGAGACCCAGTACTTC. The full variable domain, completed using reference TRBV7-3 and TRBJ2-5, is GAGVSQTPSNKVTEKGKYVELRCDPISGHTALYWYRQSLGQGPEFLIYFQGTGAADDSGLPNDRFFAVRPEGSVSTLKIQRTERGDSAVYLCASSKTRTGAGETQYFGPGTRLLVL.

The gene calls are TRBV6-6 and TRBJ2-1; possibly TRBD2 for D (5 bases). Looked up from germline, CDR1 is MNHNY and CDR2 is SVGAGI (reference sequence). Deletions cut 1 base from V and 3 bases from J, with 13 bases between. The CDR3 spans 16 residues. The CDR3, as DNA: TGTGCCAGCAGTTACTACCGAAGCGGACTCTACAATGAGCAGTTCTTC. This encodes CASSYYRSGLYNEQFF.

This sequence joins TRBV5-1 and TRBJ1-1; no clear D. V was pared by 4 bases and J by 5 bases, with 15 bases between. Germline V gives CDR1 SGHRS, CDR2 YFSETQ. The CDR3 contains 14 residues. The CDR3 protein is CASSQRNPGTEAFF. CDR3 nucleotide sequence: TGCGCCAGCAGCCAAAGGAACCCGGGGACTGAAGCTTTCTTT. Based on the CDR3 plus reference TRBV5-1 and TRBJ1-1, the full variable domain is KAGVTQTPRYLIKTRGQQVTLSCSPISGHRSVSWYQQTPGQGLQFLFEYFSETQRNKGNFPGRFSGRQFSNSRSEMNVSTLELGDSALYLCASSQRNPGTEAFFGQGTRLTVV.

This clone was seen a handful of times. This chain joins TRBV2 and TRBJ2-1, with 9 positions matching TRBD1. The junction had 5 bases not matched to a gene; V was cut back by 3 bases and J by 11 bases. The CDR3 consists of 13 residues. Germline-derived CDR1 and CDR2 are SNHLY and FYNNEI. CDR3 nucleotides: TGTGCCAGCAGTGACGAACAGGGGGCAAAGCAGTTCTTC. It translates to CASSDEQGAKQFF.

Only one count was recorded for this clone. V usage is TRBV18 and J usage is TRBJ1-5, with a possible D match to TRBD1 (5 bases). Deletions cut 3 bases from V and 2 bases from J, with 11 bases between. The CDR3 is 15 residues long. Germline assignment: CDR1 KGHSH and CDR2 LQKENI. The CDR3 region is CASSPQGIGNQPQHF. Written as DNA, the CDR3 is TGTGCCAGCTCACCGCAGGGTATTGGCAATCAGCCCCAGCATTTT.

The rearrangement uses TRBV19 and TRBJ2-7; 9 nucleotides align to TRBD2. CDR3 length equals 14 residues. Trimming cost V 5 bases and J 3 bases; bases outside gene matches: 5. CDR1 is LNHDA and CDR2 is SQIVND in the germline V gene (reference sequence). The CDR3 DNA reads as TGTGCCAGTAGTCCACTAGCGGGTGGCTACGAGCAGTACTTC. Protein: CASSPLAGGYEQYF.

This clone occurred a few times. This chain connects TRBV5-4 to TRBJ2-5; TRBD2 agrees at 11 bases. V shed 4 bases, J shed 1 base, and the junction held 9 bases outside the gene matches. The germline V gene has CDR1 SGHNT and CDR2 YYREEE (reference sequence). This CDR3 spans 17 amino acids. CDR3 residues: CASSTYLAGGLQETQYF. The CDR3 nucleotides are TGTGCCAGCAGCACCTACCTAGCGGGAGGCCTCCAAGAGACCCAGTACTTC. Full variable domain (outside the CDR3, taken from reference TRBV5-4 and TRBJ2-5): ETGVTQSPTHLIKTRGQQVTLRCSSQSGHNTVSWYQQALGQGPQFIFQYYREEENGRGNFPPRFSGLQFPNYSSELNVNALELDDSALYLCASSTYLAGGLQETQYFGPGTRLLVL.

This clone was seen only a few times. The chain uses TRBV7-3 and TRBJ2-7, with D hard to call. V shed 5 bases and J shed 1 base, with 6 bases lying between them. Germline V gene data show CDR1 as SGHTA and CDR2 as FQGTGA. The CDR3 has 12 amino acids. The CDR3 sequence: CASSPRSYEQYF. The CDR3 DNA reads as TGTGCCAGCAGCCCACGGTCCTACGAGCAGTACTTC. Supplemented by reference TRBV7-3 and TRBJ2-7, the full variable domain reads GAGVSQTPSNKVTEKGKYVELRCDPISGHTALYWYRQSLGQGPEFLIYFQGTGAADDSGLPNDRFFAVRPEGSVSTLKIQRTERGDSAVYLCASSPRSYEQYFGPGTRLTVT.

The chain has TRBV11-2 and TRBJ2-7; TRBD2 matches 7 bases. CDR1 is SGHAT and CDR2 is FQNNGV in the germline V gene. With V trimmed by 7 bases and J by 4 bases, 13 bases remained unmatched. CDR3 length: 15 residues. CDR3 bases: TGTGCCAGCACCCGCGCCCGGACTAGTTTGTACGAGCAGTACTTC. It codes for CASTRARTSLYEQYF. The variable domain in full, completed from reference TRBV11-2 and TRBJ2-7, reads EAGVAQSPRYKIIEKRQSVAFWCNPISGHATLYWYQQILGQGPKLLIQFQNNGVVDDSQLPKDRFSAERLKGVDSTLKIQPAKLEDSAVYLCASTRARTSLYEQYFGPGTRLTVT.

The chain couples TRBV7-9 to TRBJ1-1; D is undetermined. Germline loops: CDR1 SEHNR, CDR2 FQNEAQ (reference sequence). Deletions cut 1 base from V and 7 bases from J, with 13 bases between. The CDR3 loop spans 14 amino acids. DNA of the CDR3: TGTGCCAGCAGCTTAGAAAGGCAGATAAGTGAAGCTTTCTTT. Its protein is CASSLERQISEAFF.

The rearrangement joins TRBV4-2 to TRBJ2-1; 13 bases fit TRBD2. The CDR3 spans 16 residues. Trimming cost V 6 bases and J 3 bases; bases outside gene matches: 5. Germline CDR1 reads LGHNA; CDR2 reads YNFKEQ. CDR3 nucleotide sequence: TGTGCCAGCAGTTCTACTAGCGGGAGGGGCTACAATGAGCAGTTCTTC. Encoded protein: CASSSTSGRGYNEQFF.

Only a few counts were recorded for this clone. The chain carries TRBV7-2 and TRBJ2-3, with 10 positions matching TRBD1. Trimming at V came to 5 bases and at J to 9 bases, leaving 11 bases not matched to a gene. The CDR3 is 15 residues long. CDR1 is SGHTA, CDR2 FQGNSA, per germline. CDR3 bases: TGTGCCAGCAGCCTCCGACAGGGGGCTTTGGGCACGCAGTATTTT. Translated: CASSLRQGALGTQYF.

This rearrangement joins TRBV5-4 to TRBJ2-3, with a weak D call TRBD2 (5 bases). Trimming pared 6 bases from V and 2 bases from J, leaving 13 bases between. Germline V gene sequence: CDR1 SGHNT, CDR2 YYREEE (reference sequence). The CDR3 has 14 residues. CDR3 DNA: TGTGCCAGCACGGGAAATTTGGCCACAGATACGCAGTATTTT. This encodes CASTGNLATDTQYF.

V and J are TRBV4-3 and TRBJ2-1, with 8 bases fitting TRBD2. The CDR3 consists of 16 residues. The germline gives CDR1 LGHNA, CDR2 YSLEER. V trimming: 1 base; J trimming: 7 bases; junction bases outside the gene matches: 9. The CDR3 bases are TGCGCCAGCAGCCAAGGTGCAAGCGGGAGAGGTAATGAGCAGTTCTTC. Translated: CASSQGASGRGNEQFF.